Presented here are 6 T cell receptor beta chains from one specimen sequenced in a study of blood T cell repertoires in COVID-19. Sequencing was performed with immunoSEQ multiplex PCR; in TCRdb, only in-frame clones are kept and a portion is missing. The data hold about 91,000 clones, with 70% to 90% observed a single time. Sequenced material: peripheral blood. These receptors were taken from a woman between 65 and 79 years old with acute or convalescent COVID-19.

The chain carries TRBV29-1 and TRBJ1-2; D is undetermined. The CDR3 runs to 15 residues. CDR1 and CDR2 (germline): SQVTM, ANQGSEA. The V end lost 3 bases, the J end lost 0 bases, and 14 bases lay between the germline ends. The CDR3 is CSVDEGTGANYGYTF. The DNA of the CDR3 is TGCAGCGTTGATGAGGGAACGGGCGCTAACTATGGCTACACCTTC.

The chain has TRBV9 and TRBJ2-5, with 8 bases aligning to TRBD2. The CDR3 extends over 15 amino acids. Germline CDR1 reads SGDLS; CDR2 reads YYNGEE. V gave up 4 bases and J gave up 7 bases; unmatched junction bases: 12. DNA of the CDR3: TGTGCCAGCAGCACGGCTACGGAACGGGAGGGGACCCAGTACTTC. Translating gives CASSTATEREGTQYF.

V gene TRBV19 combines with J gene TRBJ1-3, with D tentatively TRBD1 (6 bases). Trimming removed 7 bases at V and 1 base at J, with 11 bases between. The germline gives CDR1 LNHDA, CDR2 SQIVND (reference sequence). The CDR3 length is 14 residues. The CDR3 reads CASKSGTSGNTIYF. The DNA for the CDR3 is TGTGCCAGTAAATCGGGGACATCTGGAAACACCATATATTTT.

DNA for the CDR3: TGCGCCAGCAGTGAGTGGGACAGAGCCTACGAGCAGTACTTC. Translation: CASSEWDRAYEQYF. The chain employs TRBV10-2 and TRBJ2-7; 7 nucleotides line up with TRBD1. The trim removed 1 base at V and 2 bases at J, leaving 2 bases unmatched. CDR3 length equals 14 residues. Germline loops: CDR1 WSHSY, CDR2 SAAADI.

The chain uses TRBV4-2 and TRBJ1-5; 7 nucleotides match TRBD1. CDR1 LGHNA and CDR2 YNFKEQ come from the germline V gene. The CDR3 covers 16 residues. Unmatched junction bases numbered 10, after V lost 5 bases and J lost 3 bases. Here the CDR3 reads CASSSSLQGPNQPQHF. The CDR3 nucleotides are TGTGCCAGCAGCTCCTCCCTACAGGGGCCCAATCAGCCCCAGCATTTT.

The chain is built from TRBV24-1 and TRBJ2-5, with 7 bases fitting TRBD2. Germline CDR1 KGHDR, CDR2 SFDVKD. The junction had 3 bases not matched to a gene; V was cut back by 0 bases and J by 3 bases. This CDR3 has 15 amino acids. The CDR3: CATSDLRGEEETQYF. The CDR3 DNA is TGTGCCACCAGTGATTTGCGGGGGGAGGAAGAGACCCAGTACTTC.